This T cell receptor (beta chain) was sequenced during a study of cytomegalovirus exposure and HLA in healthy donors. Study results and caveats: Listed as cytomegalovirus-associated were roughly 180 TCR beta chains. Most observed TCR sequences were rare, whereas some public TCRs were detected in many donors. Clusters of TCRs from the first cohort tended to co-occur in the 130 or so validation repertoires (as a later analysis found).

Note on this clone: Its antigen is unknown.

The donors were part of the roughly 110-subject validation cohort, which stood apart from the roughly 700-subject first cohort. The data were produced by immunoSEQ multiplex PCR, yet TCRdb's version contains in-frame clones alone and is incomplete. This sample yields 55,000 to 65,000 clones, of which roughly 90% are seen a single time; over 3% belongs to the top ten. This CDR3 is built from 15 residues. Germline assignment: CDR1 SGHTA and CDR2 FQGTGA. V lost 4 bases to trimming and J lost 10 bases; unmatched junction nucleotides: 11. The material sequenced was PBMCs. This TCR derives from a young man in good health and CMV-seronegative. This chain uses TRBV7-3 with TRBJ2-1, with 9 bases lining up with TRBD2. CDR3 DNA sequence: TGTGCCAGCAGCTCTCCGGGACTAGCTCGTAACGAGCAGTTCTTC. This sequence encodes CASSSPGLARNEQFF.